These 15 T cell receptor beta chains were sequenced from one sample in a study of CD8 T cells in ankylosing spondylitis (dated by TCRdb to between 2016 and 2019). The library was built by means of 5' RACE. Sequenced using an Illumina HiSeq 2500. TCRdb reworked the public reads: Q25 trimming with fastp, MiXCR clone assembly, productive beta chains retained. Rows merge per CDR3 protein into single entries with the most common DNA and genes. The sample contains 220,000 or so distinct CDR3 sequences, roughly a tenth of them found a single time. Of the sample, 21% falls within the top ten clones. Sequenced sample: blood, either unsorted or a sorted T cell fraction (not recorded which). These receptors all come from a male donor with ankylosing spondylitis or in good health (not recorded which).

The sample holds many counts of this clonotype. CDR3 sequence: CSARVETGANVLTF. Written as DNA, the CDR3 is TGCAGTGCTAGAGTGGAGACTGGGGCCAACGTCCTGACTTTC. The rearrangement joins TRBV20-1 to TRBJ2-6; D uncertain. Germline assignment: CDR1 DFQATT and CDR2 SNEGSKA (reference sequence). Trimming pared 1 base from V and 2 bases from J, leaving 6 bases between. The CDR3 length is 14 residues.

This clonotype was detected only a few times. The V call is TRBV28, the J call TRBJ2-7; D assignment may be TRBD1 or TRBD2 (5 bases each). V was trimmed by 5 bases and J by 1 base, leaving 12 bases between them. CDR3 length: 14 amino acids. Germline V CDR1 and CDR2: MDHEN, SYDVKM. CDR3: CASSNRDGSYEQYF. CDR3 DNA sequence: TGTGCCAGCAGTAACCGGGACGGATCCTACGAGCAGTACTTC.

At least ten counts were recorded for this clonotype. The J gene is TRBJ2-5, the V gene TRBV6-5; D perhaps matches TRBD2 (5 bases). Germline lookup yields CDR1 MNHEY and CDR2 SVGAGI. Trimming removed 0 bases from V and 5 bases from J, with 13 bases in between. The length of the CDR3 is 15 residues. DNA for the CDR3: TGTGCCAGCAGTTACTCGCGGGCCGTCGGGGAGACCCAGTACTTC. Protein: CASSYSRAVGETQYF.

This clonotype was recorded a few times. In nucleotides, the CDR3 is TGCGCCAGCAGCCCCCGGACAGGCTCAAATGAAAAACTGTTTTTT. This encodes CASSPRTGSNEKLFF. The chain carries TRBV5-1 and TRBJ1-4; 7 nucleotides agree with TRBD1. The CDR3 is 15 residues long. Germline V gene data show CDR1 as SGHRS and CDR2 as YFSETQ. Trimming removed 4 bases from V and 5 bases from J; junction bases left unmatched: 8.

The CDR3: CASSFNSGYEQYF. CDR3 DNA: TGTGCCAGCAGTTTTAACAGTGGCTACGAGCAGTACTTC. V and J are TRBV12-3 or TRBV12-4 and TRBJ2-7; D is unresolved. The V gene lost 3 bases and the J gene lost 3 bases, with 9 bases spanning the gap. The CDR3 contains 13 residues.

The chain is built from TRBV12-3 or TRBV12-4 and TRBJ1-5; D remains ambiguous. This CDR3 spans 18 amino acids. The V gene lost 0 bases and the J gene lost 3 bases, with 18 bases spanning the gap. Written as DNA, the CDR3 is TGTGCCAGCAGTTTAGCGCCTCTTTGGGCCTTAGACAATCAGCCCCAGCATTTT. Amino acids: CASSLAPLWALDNQPQHF.

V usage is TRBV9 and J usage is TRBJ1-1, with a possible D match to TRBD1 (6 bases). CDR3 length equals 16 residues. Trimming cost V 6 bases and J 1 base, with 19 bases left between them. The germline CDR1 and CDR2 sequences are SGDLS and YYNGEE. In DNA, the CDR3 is TGTGCCAGCATCTCGATTAGCCGGGGGCGGAACACTGAAGCTTTCTTT. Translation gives CASISISRGRNTEAFF. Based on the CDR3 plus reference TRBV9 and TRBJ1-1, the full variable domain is DSGVTQTPKHLITATGQRVTLRCSPRSGDLSVYWYQQSLDQGLQFLIQYYNGEERAKGNILERFSAQQFPDLHSELNLSSLELGDSALYFCASISISRGRNTEAFFGQGTRLTVV.

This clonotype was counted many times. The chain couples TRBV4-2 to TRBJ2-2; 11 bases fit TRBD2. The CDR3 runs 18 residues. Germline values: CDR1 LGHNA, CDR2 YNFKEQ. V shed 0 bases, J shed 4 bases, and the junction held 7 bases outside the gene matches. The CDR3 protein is CASSQDGTSGSATGELFF. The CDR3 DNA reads TGTGCCAGCAGCCAAGACGGTACTAGCGGGAGTGCCACCGGGGAGCTGTTTTTT.

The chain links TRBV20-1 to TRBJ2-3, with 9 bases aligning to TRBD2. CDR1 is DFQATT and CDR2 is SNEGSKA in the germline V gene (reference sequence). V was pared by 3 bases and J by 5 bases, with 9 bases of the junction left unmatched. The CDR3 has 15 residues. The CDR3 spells CSARSAGGAGDTQYF. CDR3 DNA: TGCAGTGCTAGGTCAGCGGGGGGCGCTGGAGATACGCAGTATTTT.

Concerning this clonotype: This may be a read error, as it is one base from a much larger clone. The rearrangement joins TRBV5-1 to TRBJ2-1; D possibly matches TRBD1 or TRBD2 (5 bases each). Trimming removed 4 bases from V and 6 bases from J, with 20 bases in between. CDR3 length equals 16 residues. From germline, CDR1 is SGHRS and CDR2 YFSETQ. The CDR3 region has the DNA TGCGCCAGCAGCCCGGGGAAAGGGGTCTCCCTCAATGAGCAGTTCTTC. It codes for CASSPGKGVSLNEQFF.

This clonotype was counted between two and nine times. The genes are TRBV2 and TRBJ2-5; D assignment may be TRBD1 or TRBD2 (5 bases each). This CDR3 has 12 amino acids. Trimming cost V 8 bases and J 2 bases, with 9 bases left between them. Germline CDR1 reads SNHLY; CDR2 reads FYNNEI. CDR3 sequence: CASRGQQETQYF. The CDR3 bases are TGTGCCAGCCGGGGCCAGCAAGAGACCCAGTACTTC.

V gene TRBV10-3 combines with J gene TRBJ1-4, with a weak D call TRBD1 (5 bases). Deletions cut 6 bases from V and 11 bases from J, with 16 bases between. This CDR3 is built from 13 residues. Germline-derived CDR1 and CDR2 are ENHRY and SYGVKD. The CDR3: CAIRGGDGDKLFF. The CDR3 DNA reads TGTGCCATCAGAGGAGGGGATGGTGACAAACTGTTTTTT.

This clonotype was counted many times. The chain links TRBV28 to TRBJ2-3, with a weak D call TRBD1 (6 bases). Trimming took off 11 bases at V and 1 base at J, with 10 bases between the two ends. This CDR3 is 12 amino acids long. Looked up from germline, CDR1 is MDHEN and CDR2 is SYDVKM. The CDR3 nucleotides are TGTGCCCTTAACAGGGGCACAGATACGCAGTATTTT. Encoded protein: CALNRGTDTQYF.

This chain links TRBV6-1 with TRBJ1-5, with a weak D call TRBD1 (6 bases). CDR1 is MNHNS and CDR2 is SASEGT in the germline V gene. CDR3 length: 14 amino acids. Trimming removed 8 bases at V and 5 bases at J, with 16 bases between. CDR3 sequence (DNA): TGTGCCAGCGCGGGACAACGTATTGATCAGCCCCAGCATTTT. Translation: CASAGQRIDQPQHF.

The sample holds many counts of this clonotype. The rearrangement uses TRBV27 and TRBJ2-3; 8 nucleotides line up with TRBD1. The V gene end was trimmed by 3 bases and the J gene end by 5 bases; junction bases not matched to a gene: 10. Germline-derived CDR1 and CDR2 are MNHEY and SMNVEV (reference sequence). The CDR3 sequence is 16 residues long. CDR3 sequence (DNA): TGTGCCAGCAGTTTGTTCCGGACAGGGTCTAAAGATACGCAGTATTTT. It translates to CASSLFRTGSKDTQYF.